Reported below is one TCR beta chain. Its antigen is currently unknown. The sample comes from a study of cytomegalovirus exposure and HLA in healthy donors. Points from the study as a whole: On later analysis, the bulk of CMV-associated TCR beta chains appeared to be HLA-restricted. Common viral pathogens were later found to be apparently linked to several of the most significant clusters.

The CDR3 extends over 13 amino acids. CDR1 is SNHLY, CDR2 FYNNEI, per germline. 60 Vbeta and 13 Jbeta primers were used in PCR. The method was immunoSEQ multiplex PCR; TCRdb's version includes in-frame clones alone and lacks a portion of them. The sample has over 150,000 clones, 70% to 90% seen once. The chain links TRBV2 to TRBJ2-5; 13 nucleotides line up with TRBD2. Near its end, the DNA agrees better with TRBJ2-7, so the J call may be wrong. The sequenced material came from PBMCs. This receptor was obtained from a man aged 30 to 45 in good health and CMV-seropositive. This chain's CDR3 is CASRTSGSYEQYF. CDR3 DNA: TGTGCCAGCCGGACTAGCGGGAGCTACGAGCAGTACTTC.